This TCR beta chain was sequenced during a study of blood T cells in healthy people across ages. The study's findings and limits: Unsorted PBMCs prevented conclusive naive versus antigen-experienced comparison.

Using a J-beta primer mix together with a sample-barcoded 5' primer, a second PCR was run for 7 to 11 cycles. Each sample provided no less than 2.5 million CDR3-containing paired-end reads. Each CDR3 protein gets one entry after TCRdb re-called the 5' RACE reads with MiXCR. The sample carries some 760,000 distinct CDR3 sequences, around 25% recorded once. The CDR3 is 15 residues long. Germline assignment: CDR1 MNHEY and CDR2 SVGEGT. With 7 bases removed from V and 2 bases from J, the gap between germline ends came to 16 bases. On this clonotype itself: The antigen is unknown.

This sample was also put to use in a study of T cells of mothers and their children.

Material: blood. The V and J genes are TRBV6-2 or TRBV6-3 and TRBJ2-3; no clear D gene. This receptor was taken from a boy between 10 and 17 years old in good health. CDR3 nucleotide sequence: TGTGCCAGCAAGGCACTGAACGCCGACACAGATACGCAGTATTTT. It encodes CASKALNADTDTQYF.